One TCR beta chain is described in this entry. The data were obtained in a study of blood T cell repertoires in COVID-19. About the research overall: The cDNA or gDNA used as material had been derived from T cells, B-cell-depleted T cells, or PBMCs.

Original processing notes: Reference gene primer amplification gave nucleated cell count estimates. The table came from immunoSEQ multiplex PCR; TCRdb's copy has only in-frame clones and leaves some out. That table furnishes V, J and clone size, whereas the DNA furnished D and trimming. The sample yields about 250,000 clones, roughly 86% seen once. This CDR3 contains 14 residues. Germline CDR1 and CDR2: SGHAT and FQNNGV. Trimming pared 4 bases from V and 6 bases from J, leaving 12 bases between. Participants' own reports of clinical history determined their cohort assignment. Before being deemed recovered, Cohort 3 donors had two negative PCRs, clearance, or symptom resolution.

The rearrangement links TRBV11-2 to TRBJ1-4; D gene ambiguous. This sequence originates from a woman aged 45-65 years who had recovered from COVID-19. Sample: PBMCs or T cells enriched from blood (not recorded which). In nucleotides, the CDR3 is TGTGCCAGCAGCTCCCGATGGGCCCATGAAAAACTGTTTTTT. This encodes CASSSRWAHEKLFF.